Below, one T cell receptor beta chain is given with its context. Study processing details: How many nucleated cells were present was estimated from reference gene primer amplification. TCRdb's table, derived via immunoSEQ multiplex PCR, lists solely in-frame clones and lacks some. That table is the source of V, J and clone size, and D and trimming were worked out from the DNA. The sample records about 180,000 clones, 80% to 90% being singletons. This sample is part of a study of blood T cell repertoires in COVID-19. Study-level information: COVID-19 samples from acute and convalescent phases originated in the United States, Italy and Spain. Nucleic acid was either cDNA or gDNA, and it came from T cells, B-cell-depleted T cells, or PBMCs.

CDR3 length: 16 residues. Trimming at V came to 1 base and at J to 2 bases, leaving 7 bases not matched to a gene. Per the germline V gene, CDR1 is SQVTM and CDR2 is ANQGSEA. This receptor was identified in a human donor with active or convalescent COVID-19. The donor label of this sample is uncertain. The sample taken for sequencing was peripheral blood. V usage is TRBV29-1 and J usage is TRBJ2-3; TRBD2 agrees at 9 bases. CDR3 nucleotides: TGCAGCGTTGAAGGCGGTAGCGGGGGTACCACAGATACGCAGTATTTT. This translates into CSVEGGSGGTTDTQYF.